The 16 T cell receptor beta chains reported below all come from one sample, sequenced in a study of T cell responses to AZD1222 COVID-19 vaccine. The assay was immunoSEQ multiplex PCR, and TCRdb's table has in-frame clones only and misses some. The data show fewer than 120,000 clones, roughly nine tenths seen once. The sequencing used peripheral blood, collected on day 0 of AZD1222 vaccination. The receptors derive from an adult in good health.

V gene TRBV3-1 (or the pseudogene TRBV3-2) combines with J gene TRBJ1-2; D gene uncertain. V was cut by 1 base and J by 8 bases, with 5 bases left in between. The CDR3 is 11 residues long. The germline V gene has CDR1 LGHDT and CDR2 YNNKEL (reference sequence). The CDR3: CASSQGWGYTF. DNA for the CDR3: TGTGCCAGCAGCCAAGGATGGGGCTACACCTTC.

The rearrangement joins TRBV15 to TRBJ1-3, with a tentative D call TRBD1 (5 bases). Trimming pared 1 base from V and 4 bases from J, leaving 14 bases between. This CDR3 contains 16 residues. CDR1 is LNHNV and CDR2 is YYDKDF in the germline V gene (reference sequence). CDR3 residues: CATSRVYGAGGNTIYF. CDR3 nucleotides: TGTGCCACCAGCAGAGTCTACGGGGCGGGAGGAAACACCATATATTTT.

This rearrangement joins TRBV19 to TRBJ2-4, with D possibly TRBD1 on 5 matching bases. The CDR3 covers 13 residues. Germline assignment: CDR1 LNHDA and CDR2 SQIVND (reference sequence). The ends were cut back, 7 bases at V and 1 base at J, with 8 bases in the middle. The CDR3 DNA reads as TGTGCCAGTAAGGGGTTGGCCAAAAACATTCAGTACTTC. It translates to CASKGLAKNIQYF.

The CDR3 DNA reads as TGTGCCAGCAGCGCCGGGCTAGCGGGAGTAAGCACAGATACGCAGTATTTT. It codes for CASSAGLAGVSTDTQYF. This chain uses TRBV7-9 with TRBJ2-3; 10 bases align to TRBD2. J gave up 0 bases and V 5 bases, and 8 bases lay outside the gene matches. CDR1 SEHNR and CDR2 FQNEAQ come from the germline V gene (reference sequence). The CDR3 runs 17 residues.

The J gene is TRBJ2-5, the V gene TRBV7-2; 7 bases fit TRBD2. Germline CDR1 SGHTA, CDR2 FQGNSA. V shed 5 bases and J 5 bases; nucleotides not matched to a gene: 14. The CDR3 spans 16 residues. CDR3 loop: CASSPGQAGLQETQYF. In DNA, the CDR3 is TGTGCCAGCAGCCCCGGGCAAGCGGGGTTGCAGGAGACCCAGTACTTC.

V is TRBV10-3 and J is TRBJ2-2; D tentatively fits TRBD1 or TRBD2 (5 bases each). The CDR3 has 14 amino acids. V was pared by 4 bases and J by 8 bases, with 14 bases between. Germline CDR1 and CDR2: ENHRY and SYGVKD. As DNA, the CDR3 is TGTGCCATCAGTGGACGAGGGGTTACAGGGGAGCTGTTTTTT. Translating gives CAISGRGVTGELFF.

CDR3: CASSTGWYQPQHF. The CDR3 DNA reads as TGTGCCAGCAGTACAGGATGGTATCAGCCCCAGCATTTT. The rearrangement joins TRBV12-3 or TRBV12-4 to TRBJ1-5; weak D call: TRBD1 (5 bases). This CDR3 spans 13 amino acids. Between the trimmed V and J ends, which lost 5 bases and 5 bases, there was a span of 10 bases.

The V gene is TRBV20-1, the J gene TRBJ2-5; D call uncertain. The CDR3 has 11 amino acids. CDR1 and CDR2 from the germline V gene are DFQATT and SNEGSKA (reference sequence). The V end lost 6 bases, the J end lost 1 base, and 6 bases lay between the germline ends. For the CDR3, the DNA is TGCAGTGCCCCACGCCAAGAGACCCAGTACTTC. Encoded protein: CSAPRQETQYF.

The CDR3 region has the DNA TGTGCCAGCAGTTTGAGCCAGGGGACAATCTACGAGCAGTACTTC. Protein product: CASSLSQGTIYEQYF. The chain combines TRBV27 with TRBJ2-7, with D perhaps matching TRBD1 (6 bases). Per germline, CDR1 MNHEY and CDR2 SMNVEV (reference sequence). The germline V and J ends were trimmed by 3 bases and 3 bases, with 15 bases remaining between them. The CDR3 loop spans 15 amino acids.

The chain carries TRBV5-1 and TRBJ1-2; D ambiguous. Deletions cut 1 base from V and 7 bases from J, with 11 bases between. The CDR3 contains 13 residues. CDR1 is SGHRS, CDR2 YFSETQ, per germline. The CDR3 DNA follows: TGCGCCAGCAGCTTGTGGGTGGACGCTGGCTACACCTTC. The encoded protein is CASSLWVDAGYTF.

V and J are TRBV9 and TRBJ2-7; 7 nucleotides line up with TRBD2. Per the germline V gene, CDR1 is SGDLS and CDR2 is YYNGEE. The CDR3 has 14 residues. Trimming cost V 4 bases and J 0 bases; bases outside gene matches: 4. The CDR3 bases are TGTGCCAGCAGCCAAGCGGGGAGCTCCTACGAGCAGTACTTC. This encodes CASSQAGSSYEQYF.

CDR3 coding DNA: TGTGCCAGCAGCGGGACCAAGAGCTCCTACGAGCAGTACTTC. It encodes CASSGTKSSYEQYF. V and J are TRBV7-9 and TRBJ2-7; the D gene could be TRBD1 or TRBD2 (5 bases each). Germline CDR1 and CDR2: SEHNR and FQNEAQ (reference sequence). V shed 5 bases and J shed 0 bases, with 11 bases lying between them. This CDR3 is 14 amino acids long.

The J gene is TRBJ2-7, the V gene TRBV5-1; 9 bases are a match to TRBD2. The CDR3 sequence is 16 residues long. Looked up from germline, CDR1 is SGHRS and CDR2 is YFSETQ. Trimming took 1 base from V and 2 from J; bases not matched to a gene: 7. The CDR3 sequence: CASSLPGLASAYEQYF. The CDR3 nucleotides are TGCGCCAGCAGCTTGCCTGGACTAGCGTCCGCCTACGAGCAGTACTTC.

This clone has a single count. The chain has TRBV29-1 and TRBJ2-1, with D maybe TRBD2 (6 bases). The germline V gene has CDR1 SQVTM and CDR2 ANQGSEA. The CDR3 contains 11 residues. The CDR3 DNA is TGCAGTCCCCGGGAGCACAATGAGCAGTTCTTC. Translation: CSPREHNEQFF.

This chain connects TRBV11-2 to TRBJ2-7, with 9 bases lining up with TRBD2. The germline V gene encodes CDR1 SGHAT and CDR2 FQNNGV. J was trimmed by 2 bases and V by 4 bases; bases with no gene match: 6. This CDR3 contains 15 residues. CDR3 sequence (DNA): TGTGCCAGCAGCTCCTTAGCGGGAGTGACCTACGAGCAGTACTTC. This gives the protein CASSSLAGVTYEQYF.

This sequence joins TRBV5-8 and TRBJ1-5; weak D call: TRBD1 (5 bases). The V gene lost 4 bases and the J gene lost 0 bases, with 11 bases spanning the gap. This CDR3 is 15 amino acids long. From germline, CDR1 is SGHTS and CDR2 YDEGEE. CDR3 sequence reads: CASSGEGLSNQPQHF. CDR3 nucleotide sequence: TGTGCCAGCAGCGGCGAGGGGCTTAGCAATCAGCCCCAGCATTTT.